This TCR beta chain appears in the sequencing data of a study of vaccination and CD4 T cells after COVID-19. Study summary: Cellular stimulation was performed using overlapping spike peptides derived from SARS-CoV-2, HCoV-NL63, HCoV-OC43 and HCoV-229E.

The sample's treatment: roughly 10-day PBMC culture with coronavirus spike peptide pools or control peptides (ViraFEST assay). Concerning this clonotype: Its antigen is as yet unknown.

The Oncomine TCR Beta short-read assay sequenced DNA from cultured CD4+ T cells. One entry per CDR3 protein, called by TCRdb with MiXCR from the PCR reads. This sample has around 13,000 distinct CDR3 sequences, with about 40% found just once. Trimming removed 7 bases at V and 5 bases at J, with 14 bases between. Looked up from germline, CDR1 is MNHEY and CDR2 is SVGEGT. The CDR3 is 14 residues long. This TCR came from a human donor who had recovered from COVID-19. This sequence joins TRBV6-2 or TRBV6-3 and TRBJ2-2, with unresolved D. The sequenced sample was CD4+ T cells from blood, cultured in vitro, obtained before SARS-CoV-2 vaccination. The CDR3 is CASTSYAATGELFF. The CDR3 coding sequence is TGTGCCAGCACCAGTTATGCTGCTACCGGGGAGCTGTTTTTT.